This T cell receptor beta chain came from a study of T cell responses to AZD1222 COVID-19 vaccine. Overall study results and limits: White British donors predominated, females outnumbered males, and clonal diversity was possibly underestimated. In all cases, repertoires were sampled only after the peak T cell response. Along spike, vaccine-associated CD4 TCRs were found throughout, with dominance at 160-218 and 743-854.

Produced via immunoSEQ multiplex PCR; TCRdb's table is partial and in-frame only. Of 150,000 to 250,000 clones in the sample, just over 90% were seen once. This clone has only one observation. Antigen: not known. This specimen consisted of peripheral blood, obtained 28 days after the second AZD1222 dose. This clonotype originated in an adult who received the AZD1222 COVID-19 vaccine.

CDR3 protein: CAWAPGLGSEKLFF. The DNA for the CDR3 is TGTGCCTGGGCCCCGGGCCTTGGGAGTGAAAAACTGTTTTTT. The chain uses TRBV30 and TRBJ1-4; D uncertain. CDR3 length: 14 amino acids. CDR1 GTSNPN and CDR2 SVGIG come from the germline V gene (reference sequence). The ends were cut back, 5 bases at V and 7 bases at J, with 17 bases in the middle.